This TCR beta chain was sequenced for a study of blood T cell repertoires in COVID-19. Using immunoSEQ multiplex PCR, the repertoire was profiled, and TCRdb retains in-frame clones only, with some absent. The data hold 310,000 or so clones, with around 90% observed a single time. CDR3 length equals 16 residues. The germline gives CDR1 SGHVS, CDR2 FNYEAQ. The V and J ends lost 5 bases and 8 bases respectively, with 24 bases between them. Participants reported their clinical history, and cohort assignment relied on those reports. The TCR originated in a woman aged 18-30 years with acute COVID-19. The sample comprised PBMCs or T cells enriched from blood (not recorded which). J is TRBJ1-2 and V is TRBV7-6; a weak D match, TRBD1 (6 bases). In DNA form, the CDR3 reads TGTGCCAGCAGCCCCGAGGCTCGAGGGGGAAGCCACGGCTACACCTTC. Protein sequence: CASSPEARGGSHGYTF.